These 9 T cell receptor beta chains were sequenced from one sample in a study of OX40 agonist ivuxolimab in advanced cancers. TCRdb keeps only in-frame clones here, not all; method: immunoSEQ multiplex PCR. The sample includes tens of thousands of clones, about 80% seen only once; the top ten take more than 1.5%. This material consisted of CD4+ or CD8+ T cells sorted from blood, taken in a trial of the OX40 agonist ivuxolimab. Receptors originate from an adult with an advanced solid tumor such as melanoma, head and neck, liver or kidney cancer.

The rearrangement joins TRBV11-3 to TRBJ1-5; D is uncertain. The V end lost 1 base, the J end lost 0 bases, and 10 bases lay between the germline ends. Germline CDR1 SGHNT, CDR2 YENEEA. The CDR3 is made up of 16 amino acids. CDR3: CASSLAGEFSNQPQHF. The CDR3 DNA sequence: TGTGCCAGCAGCTTAGCCGGGGAGTTTAGCAATCAGCCCCAGCATTTT.

CDR3 loop: CASREGFGQETQYF. The CDR3 DNA is TGCGCCAGCAGGGAGGGGTTCGGCCAAGAGACCCAGTACTTC. The chain links TRBV5-1 to TRBJ2-5, with D perhaps TRBD2 (6 bases). This CDR3 region has 14 residues. In germline, CDR1 is SGHRS, CDR2 YFSETQ. Trimming removed 5 bases from V and 1 base from J, with 12 bases in between.

Only a few counts were recorded for this clone. This rearrangement joins TRBV7-2 to TRBJ2-7; TRBD1 aligns across 10 bases. CDR3 length: 13 residues. CDR1 and CDR2 from the germline V gene are SGHTA and FQGNSA. The trim removed 5 bases at V and 6 bases at J, leaving 4 bases unmatched. The CDR3 spells CASSQTGGGEQYF. In DNA, the CDR3 is TGTGCCAGCAGCCAGACAGGGGGCGGCGAGCAGTACTTC.

This chain connects TRBV27 to TRBJ1-5; D is unclear. Per germline, CDR1 MNHEY and CDR2 SMNVEV (reference sequence). The CDR3 covers 15 residues. V dropped 6 bases and J dropped 1 base, with 13 bases sitting between them. CDR3 nucleotides: TGTGCCAGCAGCCATATGGAAGACAGCAATCAGCCCCAGCATTTT. Encoded protein: CASSHMEDSNQPQHF.

This clone was found once. The genes are TRBV15 and TRBJ2-4; 9 bases line up with TRBD2. The germline gives CDR1 LNHNV, CDR2 YYDKDF (reference sequence). This CDR3 has 19 residues. With 0 bases clipped from V and 3 bases from J, the junction kept 12 bases outside the gene matches. CDR3 residues: CATSRDFGGRVKGKNIQYF. Written as DNA, the CDR3 is TGTGCCACCAGCAGAGATTTTGGCGGGAGGGTAAAGGGCAAAAACATTCAGTACTTC. The entire variable domain, with the rest obtained from reference TRBV15 and TRBJ2-4, is as follows: DAMVIQNPRYQVTQFGKPVTLSCSQTLNHNVMYWYQQKSSQAPKLLFHYYDKDFNNEADTPDNFQSRRPNTSFCFLDIRSPGLGDTAMYLCATSRDFGGRVKGKNIQYFGAGTRLSVL.

In its sample, this clone was seen a few times. CDR3: CASSSSGSADTQYF. CDR3 bases: TGTGCCAGCAGTTCCTCGGGTTCGGCAGATACGCAGTATTTT. The rearrangement links TRBV6-5 to TRBJ2-3; D not certain. CDR3 length: 14 residues. CDR1 is MNHEY and CDR2 is SVGAGI in the germline V gene. The germline V and J ends were trimmed by 4 bases and 4 bases, with 12 bases remaining between them.

This rearrangement joins TRBV6-5 to TRBJ1-5; D call uncertain. CDR1 is MNHEY and CDR2 is SVGAGI in the germline V gene. V dropped 0 bases and J dropped 11 bases, with 11 bases sitting between them. The CDR3 runs 13 residues. CDR3 region: CASSYSIEDTQHF. DNA for the CDR3: TGTGCCAGCAGTTACTCGATAGAGGATACCCAGCATTTT.

The chain employs TRBV5-1 and TRBJ2-3; 7 nucleotides line up with TRBD2. Germline V CDR1 and CDR2: SGHRS, YFSETQ. J gave up 2 bases and V 4 bases, and 7 bases lay outside the gene matches. The CDR3 covers 15 residues. Here the CDR3 DNA reads TGCGCCAGCAGCCGGGCCGGGACTAACACAGATACGCAGTATTTT. This encodes CASSRAGTNTDTQYF.

The rearrangement links TRBV29-1 to TRBJ2-1, with 9 bases aligning to TRBD1. The CDR3 consists of 15 residues. The V segment lost 2 bases and the J segment 6 bases; nucleotides outside the gene matches: 8. The germline V gene encodes CDR1 SQVTM and CDR2 ANQGSEA. The CDR3 here is CSVEIWRDRANEQFF. The CDR3 DNA reads as TGCAGCGTTGAAATTTGGCGGGACAGGGCCAATGAGCAGTTCTTC.